Presented here are 14 T cell receptor beta chains from one specimen sequenced in a study of blood T cell repertoires in COVID-19. Profiling relied on immunoSEQ multiplex PCR, and the TCRdb table lists in-frame clones only, not all of them. The data show roughly 250,000 clones, 65% to 90% seen once. Sequencing used peripheral blood. The receptors originated from an elderly woman with active or convalescent COVID-19.

This clone was recorded once. The chain uses TRBV7-2 and TRBJ2-4, with D possibly being TRBD1 (6 bases). The CDR3 length is 14 residues. Germline V gene data show CDR1 as SGHTA and CDR2 as FQGNSA. Trimming shortened V by 5 bases and J by 7 bases, and 15 bases separated the two germline ends. In DNA form, the CDR3 reads TGTGCCAGCAGCCCCTTGGGGGCCGGGAACATTCAGTACTTC. This encodes CASSPLGAGNIQYF.

As regards this clone: One end of the junction varies from germline; a read error may be responsible. V usage is TRBV6-5 and J usage is TRBJ1-1; 7 bases match TRBD1. The CDR3 sequence is 15 residues long. Germline V gene lookup returns CDR1 MNHEY and CDR2 SVGAGI. CDR3 sequence: CASTGTDSWNPEAFF. CDR3 DNA sequence: TGTGCCAGTACCGGGACAGATTCTTGGAACCCTGAAGCTTTCTTT.

The chain combines TRBV5-1 with TRBJ2-5; D is perhaps TRBD1 (6 bases). Trimming took 0 bases from V and 5 from J, leaving 20 bases between them. The germline V gene has CDR1 SGHRS and CDR2 YFSETQ. This CDR3 has 17 residues. The CDR3 DNA follows: TGCGCCAGCAGCTTGGGGGTCCCTAGCAATAGGGGGGAGACCCAGTACTTC. This codes for CASSLGVPSNRGETQYF.

The chain recombines TRBV10-1 with TRBJ2-3; D remains unclear. Germline V gene data show CDR1 as WNHNN and CDR2 as SYGVQD (reference sequence). The CDR3 sequence is 17 residues long. Trimming stripped 2 bases from V and 1 base from J, with 16 bases between. The CDR3 nucleotides are TGCGCCAGCAGTGAGCCCCACTCCGGGTCTGGCACAGATACGCAGTATTTT. Its translation: CASSEPHSGSGTDTQYF.

The chain uses TRBV10-2 and TRBJ2-7, with 8 bases fitting TRBD1. CDR1 is WSHSY and CDR2 is SAAADI in the germline V gene. The CDR3 contains 13 residues. J was trimmed by 7 bases and V by 10 bases; bases with no gene match: 12. The CDR3 here is CATRTGSRGEQYF. CDR3 in DNA: TGCGCCACCCGGACAGGGAGCCGGGGGGAGCAGTACTTC.

In nucleotides, the CDR3 is TGTGCCAGCAGTTACCCCGGACAGGGCTGGCAGCCCCAGCATTTT. This codes for CASSYPGQGWQPQHF. This chain connects TRBV6-2 or TRBV6-3 to TRBJ1-5; 8 bases line up with TRBD1. Germline lookup yields CDR1 MNHEY and CDR2 SVGEGT. Unmatched junction bases numbered 7, after V lost 2 bases and J lost 7 bases. This CDR3 spans 15 amino acids.

On this clone itself: The junction departs from the called germline gene at one end, perhaps through a read error. The rearrangement links TRBV2 to TRBJ2-7, with D tentatively TRBD1 (5 bases). Germline V gene sequence: CDR1 SNHLY, CDR2 FYNNEI. CDR3 length: 13 amino acids. The CDR3, as DNA: TGTGCCAGCAGTGATGACCCTTTGGGGCCCATTAGCTTC. This sequence encodes CASSDDPLGPISF.

This clone was seen only once. J is TRBJ1-4 and V is TRBV5-1, with D perhaps TRBD1 (5 bases). Germline V gene sequence: CDR1 SGHRS, CDR2 YFSETQ. V was pared by 4 bases and J by 3 bases, with 16 bases between. This CDR3 comprises 16 residues. CDR3 in amino acids: CASSQQPQASNEKLFF. The CDR3 bases are TGCGCCAGCAGCCAACAACCACAGGCGTCTAATGAAAAACTGTTTTTT.

This chain uses TRBV5-6 with TRBJ1-2; D remains ambiguous. Germline V CDR1 and CDR2: SGHDT, YYEEEE. The CDR3 consists of 15 residues. V lost 2 bases and J 0 bases, leaving 11 bases between the germline ends. The CDR3 nucleotides are TGTGCCAGCAGCTTTGTGGGAGCGGCTAACTATGGCTACACCTTC. Translating it yields CASSFVGAANYGYTF.

The chain uses TRBV6-5 and TRBJ2-1; 10 bases are a match to TRBD1. The CDR3 consists of 14 residues. The V segment lost 6 bases and the J segment 5 bases; nucleotides outside the gene matches: 4. The germline V gene has CDR1 MNHEY and CDR2 SVGAGI. The CDR3 loop reads CASRLTGGHNEQFF. The CDR3 DNA sequence: TGTGCCAGCAGGTTGACAGGGGGCCACAATGAGCAGTTCTTC.

This rearrangement joins TRBV5-1 to TRBJ1-6; tentative D call: TRBD1 (5 bases). Trimming left V 0 bases short and J 7 bases short, with 11 bases between. Germline loops: CDR1 SGHRS, CDR2 YFSETQ. The CDR3 runs to 15 residues. CDR3 nucleotides: TGCGCCAGCAGCTTGGATAAGGGGTGGAATTCACCCCTCCACTTT. Its translation: CASSLDKGWNSPLHF.

This clone was seen a few times. J is TRBJ2-2 and V is TRBV18; D not resolved. This CDR3 comprises 14 residues. Germline V lookup: CDR1 KGHSH, CDR2 LQKENI. The germline V and J ends were trimmed by 5 bases and 0 bases, with 7 bases remaining between them. Here the CDR3 reads CASSASANTGELFF. As DNA, the CDR3 is TGTGCCAGCTCAGCCAGCGCGAACACCGGGGAGCTGTTTTTT.

The J gene is TRBJ2-7, the V gene TRBV28; 7 nucleotides agree with TRBD2. Germline trimming cut 7 bases from V and 0 bases from J; bases unmatched to any gene: 6. The CDR3 has 14 amino acids. Germline assignment: CDR1 MDHEN and CDR2 SYDVKM. CDR3 in DNA: TGTGCCAGCACCACCGGGGGGAGCTCCTACGAGCAGTACTTC. It translates to CASTTGGSSYEQYF.

This chain links TRBV11-1 with TRBJ1-6, with 9 bases lining up with TRBD1. Germline assignment: CDR1 SGHAT and CDR2 FQDESV (reference sequence). Germline trimming cut 5 bases from V and 9 bases from J; bases unmatched to any gene: 8. The CDR3 length is 15 residues. The CDR3 sequence: CASSENRGPFSPLHF. As DNA, the CDR3 is TGTGCCAGCAGCGAAAACAGGGGGCCTTTTTCACCCCTCCACTTT.